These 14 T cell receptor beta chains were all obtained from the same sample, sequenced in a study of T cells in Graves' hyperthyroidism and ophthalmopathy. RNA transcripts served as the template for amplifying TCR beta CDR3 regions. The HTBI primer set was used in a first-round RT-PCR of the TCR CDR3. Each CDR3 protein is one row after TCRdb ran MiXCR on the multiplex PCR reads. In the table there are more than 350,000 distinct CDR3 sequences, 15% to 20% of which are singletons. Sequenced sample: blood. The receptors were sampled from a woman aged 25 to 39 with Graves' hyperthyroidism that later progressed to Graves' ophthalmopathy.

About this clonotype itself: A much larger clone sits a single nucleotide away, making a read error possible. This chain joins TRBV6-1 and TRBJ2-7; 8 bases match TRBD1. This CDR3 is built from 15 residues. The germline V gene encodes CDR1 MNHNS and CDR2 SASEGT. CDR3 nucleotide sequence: TGTACCAGCAACCGCGCCTTCGACAGGGGCTACGAGCAGTACTTC. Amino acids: CTSNRAFDRGYEQYF.

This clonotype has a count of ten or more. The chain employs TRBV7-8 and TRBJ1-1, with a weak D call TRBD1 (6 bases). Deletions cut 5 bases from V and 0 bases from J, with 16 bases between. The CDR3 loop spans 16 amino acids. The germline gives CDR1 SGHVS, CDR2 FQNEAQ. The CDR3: CASSISRGLMNTEAFF. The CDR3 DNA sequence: TGTGCCAGCAGCATTAGCAGGGGACTAATGAACACTGAAGCTTTCTTT.

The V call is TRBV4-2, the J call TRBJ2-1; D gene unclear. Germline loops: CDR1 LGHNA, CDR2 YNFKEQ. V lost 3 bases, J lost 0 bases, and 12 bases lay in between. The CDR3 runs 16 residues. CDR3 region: CASSHTYSGSYNEQFF. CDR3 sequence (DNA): TGTGCCAGCAGCCACACATACTCCGGCTCCTACAATGAGCAGTTCTTC.

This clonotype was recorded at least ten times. The CDR3 protein is CASSLGTGGVKQYF. CDR3 DNA: TGTGCCAGCAGTCTCGGGACAGGGGGTGTGAAGCAGTACTTC. J is TRBJ2-7 and V is TRBV28; 11 bases match TRBD1. V trimming: 5 bases; J trimming: 8 bases; junction bases outside the gene matches: 8. This CDR3 is built from 14 residues. Germline CDR1 is MDHEN and CDR2 is SYDVKM.

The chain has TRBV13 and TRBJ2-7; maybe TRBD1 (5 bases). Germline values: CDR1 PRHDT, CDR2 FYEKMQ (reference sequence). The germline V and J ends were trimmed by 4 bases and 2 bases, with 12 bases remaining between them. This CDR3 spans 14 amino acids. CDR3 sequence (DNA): TGTGCCAGCAGCTCGACAGTGGACACCTACGAGCAGTACTTC. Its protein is CASSSTVDTYEQYF.

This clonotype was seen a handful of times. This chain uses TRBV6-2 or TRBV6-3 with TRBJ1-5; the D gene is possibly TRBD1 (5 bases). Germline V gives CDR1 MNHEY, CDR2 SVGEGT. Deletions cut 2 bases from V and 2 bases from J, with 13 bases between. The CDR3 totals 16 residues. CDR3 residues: CASSYLSGHGNQPQHF. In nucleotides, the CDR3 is TGTGCCAGCAGTTACCTCTCGGGGCACGGCAATCAGCCCCAGCATTTT.

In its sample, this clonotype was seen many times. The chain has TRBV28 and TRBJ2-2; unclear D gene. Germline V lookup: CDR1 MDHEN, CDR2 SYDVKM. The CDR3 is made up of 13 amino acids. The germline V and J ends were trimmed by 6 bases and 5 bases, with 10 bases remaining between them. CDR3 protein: CASRGSGTGELFF. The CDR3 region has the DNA TGTGCCAGCAGGGGGTCAGGAACCGGGGAGCTGTTTTTT. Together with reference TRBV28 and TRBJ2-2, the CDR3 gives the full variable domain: DVKVTQSSRYLVKRTGEKVFLECVQDMDHENMFWYRQDPGLGLRLIYFSYDVKMKEKGDIPEGYSVSREKKERFSLILESASTNQTSMYLCASRGSGTGELFFGEGSRLTVL.

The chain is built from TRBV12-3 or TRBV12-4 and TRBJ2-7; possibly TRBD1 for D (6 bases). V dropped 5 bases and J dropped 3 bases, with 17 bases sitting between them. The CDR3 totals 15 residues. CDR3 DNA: TGTGCCAGCAGTCAAACGACAGGTAGAGACTACGAGCAGTACTTC. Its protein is CASSQTTGRDYEQYF.

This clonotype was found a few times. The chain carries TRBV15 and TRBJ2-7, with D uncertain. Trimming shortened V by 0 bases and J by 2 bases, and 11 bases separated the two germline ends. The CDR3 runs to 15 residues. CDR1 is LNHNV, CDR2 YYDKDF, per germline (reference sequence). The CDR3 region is CATSRDLGDAYEQYF. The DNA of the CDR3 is TGTGCCACCAGCAGAGATCTGGGCGACGCCTACGAGCAGTACTTC.

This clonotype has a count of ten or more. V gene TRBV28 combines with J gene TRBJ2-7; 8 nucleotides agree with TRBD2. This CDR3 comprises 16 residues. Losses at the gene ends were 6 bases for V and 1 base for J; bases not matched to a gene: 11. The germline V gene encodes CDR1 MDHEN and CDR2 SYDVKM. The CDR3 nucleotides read TGTGCCAGCAGCTCGAGTGGGGGACTAGGGTCCTACGAGCAGTACTTC. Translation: CASSSSGGLGSYEQYF.

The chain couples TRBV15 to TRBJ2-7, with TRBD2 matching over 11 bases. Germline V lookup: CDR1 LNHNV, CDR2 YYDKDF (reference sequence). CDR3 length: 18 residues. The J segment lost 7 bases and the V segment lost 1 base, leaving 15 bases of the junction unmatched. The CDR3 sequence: CATSRGAPTGTSGGEQYF. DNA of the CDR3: TGTGCCACCAGCAGAGGTGCCCCTACCGGGACTAGCGGCGGAGAGCAGTACTTC.

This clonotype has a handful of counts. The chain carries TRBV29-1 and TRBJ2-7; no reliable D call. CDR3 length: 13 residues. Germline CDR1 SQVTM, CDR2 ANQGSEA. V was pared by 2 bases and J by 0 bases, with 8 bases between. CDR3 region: CSVERIDSYEQYF. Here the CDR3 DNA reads TGCAGCGTTGAACGTATCGACTCCTACGAGCAGTACTTC.

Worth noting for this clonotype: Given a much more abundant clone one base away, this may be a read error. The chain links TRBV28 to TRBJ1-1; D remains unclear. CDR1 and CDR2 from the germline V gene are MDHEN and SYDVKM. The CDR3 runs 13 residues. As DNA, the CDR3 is TGTGCCAGCAGTTTGCCGGGGAACGCTGAAGCTTTCTTT. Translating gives CASSLPGNAEAFF.

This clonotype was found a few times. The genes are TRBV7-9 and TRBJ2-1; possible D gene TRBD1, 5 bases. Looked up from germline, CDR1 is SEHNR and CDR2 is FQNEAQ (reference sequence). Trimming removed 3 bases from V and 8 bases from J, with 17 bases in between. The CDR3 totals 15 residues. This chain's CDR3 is CASSFPRPRGYEQFF. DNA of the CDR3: TGTGCCAGCAGCTTCCCTCGGCCAAGGGGCTATGAGCAGTTCTTC. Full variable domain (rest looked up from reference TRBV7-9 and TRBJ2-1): DTGVSQNPRHKITKRGQNVTFRCDPISEHNRLYWYRQTLGQGPEFLTYFQNEAQLEKSRLLSDRFSAERPKGSFSTLEIQRTEQGDSAMYLCASSFPRPRGYEQFFGPGTRLTVL.